This record covers a single T cell receptor (beta chain). The sample belongs to a study of blood T cell repertoires in COVID-19. Some clones are missing from TCRdb's copy, which holds only in-frame ones; the method was immunoSEQ multiplex PCR. The sample lists roughly 140,000 clones; 80% to 90% were seen once. Germline V gene data show CDR1 as KGHSH and CDR2 as LQKENI. V lost 5 bases and J lost 9; bases outside the gene matches: 8. The length of the CDR3 is 13 residues. This chain joins TRBV18 and TRBJ2-7, with 9 bases aligning to TRBD1. This TCR derives from a woman in her sixties or seventies with active COVID-19. The sequenced sample consisted of peripheral blood. This CDR3 is CASSTDRGGRQYF. The CDR3 DNA reads as TGTGCCAGCTCAACCGACAGGGGGGGTCGGCAGTACTTC.